These 21 T cell receptor beta chains were sequenced from one sample in a study of T cells in Graves' hyperthyroidism and ophthalmopathy. Using RNA transcripts as the source, TCR beta CDR3 regions were amplified. The HTBI primer set served for first-round RT-PCR of the TCR CDR3. Using its own MiXCR run on the multiplex PCR reads, TCRdb lists one record per CDR3 protein. The sample includes about 290,000 distinct CDR3 sequences, approximately 13% of them seen just once. The specimen sequenced was blood. These receptors all stem from a woman aged 40-49 years with Graves' hyperthyroidism.

This clonotype was seen many times. The chain recombines TRBV5-4 with TRBJ1-1, with TRBD1 matching over 9 bases. V dropped 4 bases and J dropped 0; count of bases not matched to a gene: 7. CDR3 size: 16 residues. The germline V gene has CDR1 SGHNT and CDR2 YYREEE (reference sequence). This CDR3 is CASSDGTGSMNTEAFF. CDR3 DNA: TGTGCCAGCAGCGACGGGACAGGGAGCATGAACACTGAAGCTTTCTTT.

This clonotype showed up many times. This rearrangement joins TRBV28 to TRBJ1-1, with a weak D call TRBD1 (5 bases). Trimming took 5 bases from V and 2 from J, leaving 12 bases between them. CDR1 MDHEN and CDR2 SYDVKM come from the germline V gene. The CDR3 sequence is 14 residues long. CDR3 sequence (DNA): TGTGCCAGCAGTCCCCTGACAGTTAACACTGAAGCTTTCTTT. Translation: CASSPLTVNTEAFF.

The CDR3 region is CSAPTGGAANYGYTF. The CDR3 nucleotides read TGCAGTGCACCGACCGGGGGGGCCGCTAACTATGGCTACACCTTC. This chain uses TRBV20-1 with TRBJ1-2, with TRBD1 as a possible D gene (6 bases). Looked up from germline, CDR1 is DFQATT and CDR2 is SNEGSKA (reference sequence). Trimming pared 6 bases from V and 0 bases from J, leaving 17 bases between. The length of the CDR3 is 15 residues.

In its sample, this clonotype was seen many times. The chain employs TRBV2 and TRBJ2-1; 11 bases align to TRBD2. From germline, CDR1 is SNHLY and CDR2 FYNNEI. Trimming took 7 bases from V and 5 from J; bases not matched to a gene: 4. CDR3 length equals 14 residues. CDR3: CASNIAGGHNEQFF. CDR3 sequence (DNA): TGTGCCAGCAACATAGCGGGAGGGCACAATGAGCAGTTCTTC.

This clonotype was counted a few times. CDR3 residues: CATSRDRQDNQPQHF. The CDR3 DNA reads TGTGCCACCAGCAGAGATAGACAGGACAATCAGCCCCAGCATTTT. The chain recombines TRBV15 with TRBJ1-5, with D perhaps matching TRBD1 (6 bases). The length of the CDR3 is 15 residues. Per the germline V gene, CDR1 is LNHNV and CDR2 is YYDKDF (reference sequence). Deletions cut 0 bases from V and 3 bases from J, with 9 bases between.

This clonotype was detected ten times or more. The chain recombines TRBV12-3 or TRBV12-4 with TRBJ1-6; tentative D call: TRBD1 (5 bases). The CDR3 runs 13 residues. The ends were cut back, 5 bases at V and 10 bases at J, with 12 bases in the middle. The CDR3 sequence is CASSRGGGSPLHF. The CDR3 nucleotides are TGTGCCAGCAGTAGGGGCGGAGGGTCACCCCTCCACTTT.

The table lists this clonotype with many counts. This chain uses TRBV10-3 with TRBJ1-2; D call uncertain. V dropped 2 bases and J dropped 2 bases, with 6 bases sitting between them. The CDR3 extends over 13 amino acids. The V gene's germline CDR1 is ENHRY and CDR2 SYGVKD. The CDR3 DNA sequence: TGTGCCATCAGTGAGGAGACAAACTATGGCTACACCTTC. This translates into CAISEETNYGYTF.

In regard to this clonotype: A much larger clone differs from this one at a single base, so this may be a read error. The rearrangement links TRBV18 to TRBJ2-5, with D unclear. The germline V gene encodes CDR1 KGHSH and CDR2 LQKENI. The CDR3 extends over 13 amino acids. The DNA of the CDR3 is TGTGCCAGCCCACCAAGGTCCCAAGAGACCCAGTACTTC. Its protein is CASPPRSQETQYF.

This clonotype was observed a few times. The chain links TRBV4-1 to TRBJ1-2; TRBD1 matches 8 bases. The CDR3 is 15 residues long. Germline V lookup: CDR1 MGHRA, CDR2 YSYEKL. The junction had 4 bases not matched to a gene; V was cut back by 4 bases and J by 0 bases. The CDR3 is CASSPTGGTNYGYTF. Here the CDR3 DNA reads TGCGCCAGCAGCCCCACAGGGGGTACTAACTATGGCTACACCTTC.

This clonotype was seen at least ten times. The V call is TRBV6-2 or TRBV6-3, the J call TRBJ2-5; 10 nucleotides line up with TRBD2. Germline CDR1 MNHEY, CDR2 SVGEGT. CDR3 length equals 15 residues. With 2 bases clipped from V and 5 bases from J, the junction kept 5 bases outside the gene matches. CDR3 residues: CASSYVTSGTETQYF. Written as DNA, the CDR3 is TGTGCCAGCAGTTACGTAACTAGCGGGACGGAGACCCAGTACTTC.

This clonotype was counted many times. The chain couples TRBV28 to TRBJ2-7; the match to TRBD1 covers 7 bases. Germline CDR1 MDHEN, CDR2 SYDVKM. The CDR3 extends over 15 amino acids. J lost 2 bases, V lost 6 bases, and 10 bases had no gene match. CDR3 DNA sequence: TGTGCCAGCAGCCCAACTTCGGGACAGCCCTACGAGCAGTACTTC. It codes for CASSPTSGQPYEQYF.

Turning to this clonotype: With a much larger clone just one base away, this may be a read error. V is TRBV12-3 or TRBV12-4 and J is TRBJ2-7; D is undetermined. The CDR3 has 14 amino acids. The CDR3 DNA is TGTGCCGGCAGTTCCCCGCGGCTCGGGTACGAGCAGTACTTC. Its translation: CAGSSPRLGYEQYF.

This clonotype appeared many times. V gene TRBV2 combines with J gene TRBJ1-2; TRBD1 matches 10 bases. The CDR3 is 15 amino acids. Per the germline V gene, CDR1 is SNHLY and CDR2 is FYNNEI. V was pared by 5 bases and J by 7 bases, with 10 bases of the junction left unmatched. This CDR3 reads CASSPLTGGAGGYTF. The CDR3 DNA follows: TGTGCCAGCAGTCCCCTGACAGGGGGCGCAGGTGGCTACACCTTC.

This clonotype has at least ten counts. The chain couples TRBV2 to TRBJ2-7; 13 nucleotides align to TRBD2. The CDR3 totals 15 residues. The V gene end was trimmed by 4 bases and the J gene end by 4 bases; junction bases not matched to a gene: 4. The germline V gene encodes CDR1 SNHLY and CDR2 FYNNEI. In DNA, the CDR3 is TGTGCCAGCAGTGTCGGGGGACTAGCGGGATACGAGCAGTACTTC. Protein: CASSVGGLAGYEQYF.

This clonotype was seen many times. The rearrangement uses TRBV30 and TRBJ2-7; 8 bases match TRBD1. Losses at the gene ends were 2 bases for V and 1 base for J; bases not matched to a gene: 10. The CDR3 is made up of 16 amino acids. Looked up from germline, CDR1 is GTSNPN and CDR2 is SVGIG (reference sequence). The CDR3 here is CAWSRPGQALSYEQYF. The CDR3 nucleotides are TGTGCCTGGAGTCGACCGGGACAGGCGCTTTCCTACGAGCAGTACTTC.

Many counts were recorded for this clonotype. V usage is TRBV7-9 and J usage is TRBJ2-3; TRBD2 agrees at 13 bases. Trimming took 5 bases from V and 4 from J; bases not matched to a gene: 6. CDR1 and CDR2 (germline): SEHNR, FQNEAQ (reference sequence). The CDR3 covers 16 residues. For the CDR3, the DNA is TGTGCCAGCAGCCCAGCACTAGCGGGAGGGGCAGATACGCAGTATTTT. This encodes CASSPALAGGADTQYF. The full variable domain, completed using reference TRBV7-9 and TRBJ2-3, is DTGVSQNPRHKITKRGQNVTFRCDPISEHNRLYWYRQTLGQGPEFLTYFQNEAQLEKSRLLSDRFSAERPKGSFSTLEIQRTEQGDSAMYLCASSPALAGGADTQYFGPGTRLTVL.

The table lists this clonotype with a few counts. The J gene is TRBJ1-3, the V gene TRBV30; perhaps TRBD1 as D (5 bases). CDR3 length: 15 residues. V was trimmed by 4 bases and J by 8 bases, leaving 21 bases between them. Looked up from germline, CDR1 is GTSNPN and CDR2 is SVGIG (reference sequence). The CDR3 protein is CAWTRTGTNGDTIYF. CDR3 coding DNA: TGTGCCTGGACCCGAACCGGGACCAACGGGGACACCATATATTTT.

Ten or more counts support this clonotype. The rearrangement joins TRBV28 to TRBJ2-7; possible D gene TRBD1, 5 bases. There are 13 residues in the CDR3. V was shortened by 7 bases and J by 3 bases, with 13 bases between the two germline ends. Germline V CDR1 and CDR2: MDHEN, SYDVKM. The chain's CDR3 is CASTDSLSYEQYF. CDR3 DNA: TGTGCCAGCACCGACAGTCTTAGCTACGAGCAGTACTTC. The full variable domain, with the rest looked up from reference TRBV28 and TRBJ2-7, is DVKVTQSSRYLVKRTGEKVFLECVQDMDHENMFWYRQDPGLGLRLIYFSYDVKMKEKGDIPEGYSVSREKKERFSLILESASTNQTSMYLCASTDSLSYEQYFGPGTRLTVT.

This clonotype has a count of ten or more. V and J are TRBV24-1 and TRBJ1-5; TRBD1 aligns across 7 bases. V shed 3 bases and J 5 bases; nucleotides not matched to a gene: 3. This CDR3 has 14 amino acids. The germline CDR1 and CDR2 sequences are KGHDR and SFDVKD. Here the CDR3 reads CATSDGTEYQPQHF. The CDR3 DNA reads TGTGCCACCAGTGATGGGACAGAGTATCAGCCCCAGCATTTT.

This clonotype was found many times. V gene TRBV11-2 combines with J gene TRBJ2-2, with TRBD2 identical over 8 bases. Germline loops: CDR1 SGHAT, CDR2 FQNNGV. The CDR3 length is 16 residues. V lost 2 bases, J lost 0 bases, and 2 bases stayed unmatched. The CDR3 DNA is TGTGCCAGCAGCTTAAAAGCGGGGGCGAACACCGGGGAGCTGTTTTTT. Encoded protein: CASSLKAGANTGELFF. Combining the CDR3 with reference TRBV11-2 and TRBJ2-2 gives the whole variable domain EAGVAQSPRYKIIEKRQSVAFWCNPISGHATLYWYQQILGQGPKLLIQFQNNGVVDDSQLPKDRFSAERLKGVDSTLKIQPAKLEDSAVYLCASSLKAGANTGELFFGEGSRLTVL.

This clonotype was found many times. The chain uses TRBV29-1 and TRBJ2-1; TRBD2 matches 10 bases. The junction had 21 bases not matched to a gene; V was cut back by 1 base and J by 6 bases. The CDR3 contains 20 residues. CDR1 and CDR2 (germline): SQVTM, ANQGSEA. The CDR3 protein is CSVEANGGWWVAGGFNEQFF. CDR3 bases: TGCAGCGTTGAAGCGAACGGGGGATGGTGGGTAGCGGGAGGATTCAATGAGCAGTTCTTC.